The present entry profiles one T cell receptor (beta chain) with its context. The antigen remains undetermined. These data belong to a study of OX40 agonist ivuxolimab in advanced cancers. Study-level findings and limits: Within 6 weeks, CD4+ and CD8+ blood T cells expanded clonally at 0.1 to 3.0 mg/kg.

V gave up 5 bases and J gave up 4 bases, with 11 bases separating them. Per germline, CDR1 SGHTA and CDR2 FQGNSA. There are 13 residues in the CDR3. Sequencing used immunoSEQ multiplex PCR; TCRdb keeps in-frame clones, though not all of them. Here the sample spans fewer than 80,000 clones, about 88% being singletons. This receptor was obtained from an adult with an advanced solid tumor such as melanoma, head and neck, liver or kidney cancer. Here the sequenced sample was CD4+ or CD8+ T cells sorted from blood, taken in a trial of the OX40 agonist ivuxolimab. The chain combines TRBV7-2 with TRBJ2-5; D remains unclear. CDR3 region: CASSPDALETQYF. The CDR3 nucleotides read TGTGCCAGCAGCCCTGATGCCCTAGAGACCCAGTACTTC.